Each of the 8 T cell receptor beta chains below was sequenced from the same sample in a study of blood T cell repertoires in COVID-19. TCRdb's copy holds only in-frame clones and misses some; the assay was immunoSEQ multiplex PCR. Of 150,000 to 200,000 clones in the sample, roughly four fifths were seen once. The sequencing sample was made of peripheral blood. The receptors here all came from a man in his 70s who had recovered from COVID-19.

CDR3 protein: CASSTSMNTEAFF. The CDR3 DNA reads as TGTGCCAGTAGTACAAGCATGAACACTGAAGCTTTCTTT. V and J are TRBV19 and TRBJ1-1, with D hard to call. This CDR3 has 13 residues. From germline, CDR1 is LNHDA and CDR2 SQIVND (reference sequence). V was trimmed by 4 bases and J by 0 bases, leaving 6 bases between them. Full variable domain (outside the CDR3, taken from reference TRBV19 and TRBJ1-1): DGGITQSPKYLFRKEGQNVTLSCEQNLNHDAMYWYRQDPGQGLRLIYYSQIVNDFQKGDIAEGYSVSREKKESFPLTVTSAQKNPTAFYLCASSTSMNTEAFFGQGTRLTVV.

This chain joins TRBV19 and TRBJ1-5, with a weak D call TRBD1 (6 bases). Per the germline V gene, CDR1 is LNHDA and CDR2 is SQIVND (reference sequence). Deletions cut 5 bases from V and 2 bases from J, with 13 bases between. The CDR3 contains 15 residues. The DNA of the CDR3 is TGTGCCAGTAGTGAAACAGGGATGGGCAATCAGCCCCAGCATTTT. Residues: CASSETGMGNQPQHF.

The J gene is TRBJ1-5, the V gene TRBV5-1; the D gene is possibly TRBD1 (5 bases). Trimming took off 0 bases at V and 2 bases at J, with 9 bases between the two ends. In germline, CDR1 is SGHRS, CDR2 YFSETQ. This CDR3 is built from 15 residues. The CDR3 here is CASSLDGAGNQPQHF. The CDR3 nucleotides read TGCGCCAGCAGCTTGGATGGGGCCGGCAATCAGCCCCAGCATTTT.

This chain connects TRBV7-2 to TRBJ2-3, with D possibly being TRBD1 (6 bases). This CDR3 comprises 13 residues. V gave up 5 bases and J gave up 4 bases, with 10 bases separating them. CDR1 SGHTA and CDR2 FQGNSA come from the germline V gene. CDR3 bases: TGTGCCAGCAGCCGGACAGCCGCAGATACGCAGTATTTT. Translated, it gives CASSRTAADTQYF.

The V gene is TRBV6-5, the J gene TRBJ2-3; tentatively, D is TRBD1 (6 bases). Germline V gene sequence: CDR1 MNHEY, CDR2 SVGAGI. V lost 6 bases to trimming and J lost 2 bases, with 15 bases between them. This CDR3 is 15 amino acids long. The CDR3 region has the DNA TGTGCCAGCAGAAACAGGCGACAGGCCACAGATACGCAGTATTTT. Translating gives CASRNRRQATDTQYF.

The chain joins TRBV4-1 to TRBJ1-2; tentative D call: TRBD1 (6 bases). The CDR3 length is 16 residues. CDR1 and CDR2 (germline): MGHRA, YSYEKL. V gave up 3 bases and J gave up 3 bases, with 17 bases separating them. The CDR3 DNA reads TGCGCCAGCAGCCACCCAACTACGGGACACCACTATGGCTACACCTTC. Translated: CASSHPTTGHHYGYTF.

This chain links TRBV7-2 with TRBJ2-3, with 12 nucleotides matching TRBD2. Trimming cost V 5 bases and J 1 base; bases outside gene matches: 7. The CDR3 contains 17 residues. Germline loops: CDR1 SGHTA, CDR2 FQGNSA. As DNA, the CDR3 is TGTGCCAGCAGCCTACTACTAGCGGGAGGTGGCACAGATACGCAGTATTTT. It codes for CASSLLLAGGGTDTQYF. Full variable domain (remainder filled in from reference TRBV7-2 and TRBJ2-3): GAGVSQSPSNKVTEKGKDVELRCDPISGHTALYWYRQSLGQGLEFLIYFQGNSAPDKSGLPSDRFSAERTGGSVSTLTIQRTQQEDSAVYLCASSLLLAGGGTDTQYFGPGTRLTVL.

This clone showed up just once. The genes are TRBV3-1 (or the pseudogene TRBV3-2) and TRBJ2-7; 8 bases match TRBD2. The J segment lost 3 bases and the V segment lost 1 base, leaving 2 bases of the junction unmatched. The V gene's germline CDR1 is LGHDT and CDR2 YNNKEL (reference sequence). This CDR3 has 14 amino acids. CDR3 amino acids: CASSQVAGNYEQYF. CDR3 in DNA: TGTGCCAGCAGCCAAGTAGCGGGGAACTACGAGCAGTACTTC.